This is a list of T cell receptor beta chains from one sample in a study of T cells after yellow fever vaccination. MiXCR was run by TCRdb on the 5' RACE reads, yielding one entry per CDR3 protein. This repertoire shows 300,000 to 400,000 distinct CDR3 sequences, approximately 3.9% found once; its top ten account for approximately 24%. Sequencing used PBMCs, obtained 5 days after the yellow fever booster vaccination. These TCRs come from a man between 18 and 35 years old who received the YFV17D yellow fever vaccine. Both conserved end residues are part of each CDR3. The D gene is left open where the match is weak. The size entry is marked missing in some rows and otherwise reads once, few, many or a size class.

d_call j_call v_call clone_size cdr3_aa cdr3_nt
TRBD1 TRBJ1-5 TRBV9 few CASSPRGDRVGNQPQHF TGTGCCAGCAGCCCCCGAGGAGACAGGGTTGGCAATCAGCCCCAGCATTTT
NA TRBJ2-5 TRBV2 many CAGGEGGSETQYF TGTGCCGGGGGGGAAGGGGGCTCGGAGACCCAGTACTTC
NA TRBJ1-2 TRBV20-1 few CSARYEGLGWGYTF TGCAGTGCTAGATATGAGGGCTTGGGTTGGGGCTACACCTTC
NA TRBJ1-4 TRBV29-1 many CSVGTAMGKLFF TGCAGCGTTGGGACCGCCATGGGAAAACTGTTTTTT
NA TRBJ2-3 TRBV5-4 few CASSLLQGRDTQYF TGTGCCAGCAGCTTGCTACAGGGTAGGGATACGCAGTATTTT
NA TRBJ2-5 TRBV5-1 many CASQRDRTQETQYF TGCGCCAGCCAGCGCGACAGGACCCAAGAGACCCAGTACTTC
TRBD1 TRBJ1-2 TRBV6-6 NA CASSPPDRGHGYTF TGTGCCAGCAGTCCCCCGGACAGGGGCCACGGCTACACCTTC
TRBD1 TRBJ1-4 TRBV6-5 few CASSQEGGQGLGVNEKLFF TGTGCCAGCAGTCAAGAGGGGGGACAGGGCTTGGGTGTAAATGAAAAACTGTTTTTT
NA TRBJ1-4 TRBV5-1 few CASSLNRKNEKLFF TGCGCCAGCAGCTTAAACCGGAAGAATGAAAAACTGTTTTTT
NA TRBJ2-1 TRBV28 few CASEGPAYNEQFF TGTGCCTCGGAGGGGCCGGCCTACAATGAGCAGTTCTTC
NA TRBJ2-1 TRBV6-6 few CASNILINREKQFF TGTGCCAGCAACATCCTGATAAATAGGGAAAAGCAGTTCTTC
NA TRBJ2-5 TRBV4-3 NA CASSQVGGEQETQYF TGCGCCAGCAGCCAAGTAGGTGGGGAACAAGAGACCCAGTACTTC
NA TRBJ1-2 TRBV20-1 NA CSARDETGANYGYTF TGCAGTGCTAGAGATGAGACAGGAGCTAACTATGGCTACACCTTC
NA TRBJ2-1 TRBV5-4 few CASSLNSGNYYNEQFF TGTGCCAGCAGCTTGAACAGCGGCAACTACTACAATGAGCAGTTCTTC
NA TRBJ2-3 TRBV4-3 few CASSQGHGSTDTQYF TGCGCCAGCAGCCAAGGGCACGGGAGCACAGATACGCAGTATTTT
TRBD2 TRBJ2-3 TRBV4-2 NA CASSSSWGLLADTQYF TGTGCCAGCAGCTCGTCGTGGGGACTACTCGCAGATACGCAGTATTTT
NA TRBJ1-1 TRBV11-2 NA CASSAATEAFF TGTGCCAGCAGCGCCGCCACTGAAGCTTTCTTT
TRBD1 TRBJ2-3 TRBV5-6 many CASYRTGGTDTQYF TGTGCCAGCTATCGGACAGGGGGCACAGATACGCAGTATTTT
NA TRBJ1-6 TRBV7-2 NA CASSRIWVSNSPLHF TGTGCCAGCAGCCGAATTTGGGTCTCCAATTCACCCCTCCACTTT
NA TRBJ1-1 TRBV30 few CAWSLLYTEAFF TGTGCCTGGAGTCTCTTGTACACTGAAGCTTTCTTT
TRBD1 TRBJ2-5 TRBV7-3 many CASSGRDRQTQYF TGTGCCAGCAGCGGACGGGACAGGCAGACCCAGTACTTC
TRBD2 TRBJ2-5 TRBV15 few CATSPSAGTSGGKETQYF TGTGCCACCAGCCCCTCCGCCGGGACTAGCGGGGGGAAAGAGACCCAGTACTTC
NA TRBJ1-2 TRBV11-1 NA CASSFGPTYGYTF TGTGCCAGCAGCTTCGGTCCGACCTATGGCTACACCTTC
TRBD2 TRBJ2-7 TRBV4-1 few CASSQILTSGEQPTYEQYF TGCGCCAGCAGCCAGATACTGACTAGCGGGGAACAACCCACCTACGAGCAGTACTTC
TRBD2 TRBJ2-7 TRBV11-2 NA CASSGSGGGSEQYF TGTGCCAGCAGCGGTAGCGGGGGGGGCTCTGAGCAGTACTTC
NA TRBJ1-2 TRBV29-1 NA CSVGGVWGYGYTF TGCAGCGTCGGGGGAGTTTGGGGCTATGGCTACACCTTC
NA TRBJ2-5 TRBV4-1 few CASSQDRVETQYF TGCGCCAGCAGCCAAGACAGGGTAGAGACCCAGTACTTC